The 16 T cell receptor beta chains below come from one sample, sequenced in a study of blood T cell repertoires in COVID-19. The protocol was immunoSEQ multiplex PCR, while the TCRdb copy is restricted to in-frame clones and leaves out a portion. The data show 150,000 or so clones, roughly four fifths seen once. What was sequenced was peripheral blood. Source of these receptors: a human donor in a cohort sampled during active COVID-19.

The gene calls are TRBV18 and TRBJ1-3; D ambiguous. Germline V gives CDR1 KGHSH, CDR2 LQKENI. The ends were cut back, 1 base at V and 0 bases at J, with 4 bases in the middle. CDR3 length equals 14 residues. Here the CDR3 reads CASSPLSSGNTIYF. The DNA of the CDR3 is TGTGCCAGCTCACCACTATCCTCTGGAAACACCATATATTTT.

This clone was seen a handful of times. The chain is built from TRBV9 and TRBJ1-6; tentative D call: TRBD1 (5 bases). Germline V gives CDR1 SGDLS, CDR2 YYNGEE. Deletions cut 0 bases from V and 9 bases from J, with 13 bases between. The CDR3 has 15 amino acids. CDR3 sequence (DNA): TGTGCCAGCAGCGTAGAGGCAGGGAAGGGTTCACCCCTCCACTTT. Translating gives CASSVEAGKGSPLHF.

The chain recombines TRBV19 with TRBJ2-7; 11 positions agree with TRBD2. V lost 5 bases to trimming and J lost 2 bases; unmatched junction nucleotides: 8. The germline V gene encodes CDR1 LNHDA and CDR2 SQIVND (reference sequence). There are 16 residues in the CDR3. CDR3 protein: CASSSRTSGHPYEQYF. CDR3 DNA sequence: TGTGCCAGTAGTTCGAGGACTAGCGGGCATCCCTACGAGCAGTACTTC.

The genes are TRBV2 and TRBJ1-1; D ambiguous. Between the trimmed V and J ends, which lost 7 bases and 2 bases, there was a span of 11 bases. Germline V CDR1 and CDR2: SNHLY, FYNNEI. The CDR3 has 13 residues. The CDR3 protein is CASKPTGNTEAFF. The DNA for the CDR3 is TGTGCCAGCAAACCGACGGGAAACACTGAAGCTTTCTTT.

In its sample, this clone was seen a few times. The chain employs TRBV5-4 and TRBJ2-2; 7 nucleotides agree with TRBD2. The ends lost 0 bases at V and 4 bases at J; junction bases unmatched: 6. This CDR3 contains 16 residues. Germline lookup yields CDR1 SGHNT and CDR2 YYREEE (reference sequence). CDR3 protein: CASSLDAGGITGELFF. CDR3 nucleotide sequence: TGTGCCAGCAGCTTGGACGCCGGGGGGATCACCGGGGAGCTGTTTTTT.

V usage is TRBV6-5 and J usage is TRBJ2-7; 7 bases fit TRBD1. Trimming took 5 bases from V and 1 from J; bases not matched to a gene: 5. Per germline, CDR1 MNHEY and CDR2 SVGAGI. The CDR3 length is 14 residues. CDR3 nucleotide sequence: TGTGCCAGCAGTACCGGACAGGTTTCCTACGAGCAGTACTTC. Its protein product is CASSTGQVSYEQYF.

The rearrangement links TRBV5-5 to TRBJ2-5; D is uncertain. The CDR3 is 15 residues long. Germline assignment: CDR1 SGHKS and CDR2 YYEKEE (reference sequence). Between the trimmed V and J ends, which lost 4 bases and 3 bases, there was a span of 16 bases. CDR3 DNA sequence: TGTGCCAGCAGCGCTGTCGGTATCCGGGAAGAGACCCAGTACTTC. The encoded protein is CASSAVGIREETQYF.

This chain joins TRBV24-1 and TRBJ1-5; D perhaps matches TRBD1 (5 bases). Germline CDR1 reads KGHDR; CDR2 reads SFDVKD. The ends were cut back, 8 bases at V and 4 bases at J, with 14 bases in the middle. The CDR3 contains 14 residues. The chain's CDR3 is CATTPPRANQPQHF. The CDR3 DNA is TGTGCCACCACCCCCCCCAGGGCTAATCAGCCCCAGCATTTT.

The chain has TRBV25-1 and TRBJ2-3, with 11 bases fitting TRBD1. CDR1 is MGHDK, CDR2 SYGVNS, per germline. J gave up 5 bases and V 7 bases, and 17 bases lay outside the gene matches. The CDR3 loop spans 18 amino acids. This CDR3 reads CASTSRTGGQLYRDTQYF. In DNA form, the CDR3 reads TGTGCCAGCACGTCGAGGACAGGGGGCCAACTTTATAGAGATACGCAGTATTTT.

The chain links TRBV6-5 to TRBJ2-3; 7 bases line up with TRBD2. The CDR3 runs 15 residues. Unmatched junction bases numbered 4, after V lost 2 bases and J lost 2 bases. The germline V gene encodes CDR1 MNHEY and CDR2 SVGAGI. CDR3 residues: CASSYGGGYTDTQYF. In nucleotides, the CDR3 is TGTGCCAGCAGTTACGGGGGGGGTTACACAGATACGCAGTATTTT.

CDR3 loop: CASSSASARTDTQYF. In DNA form, the CDR3 reads TGTGCCAGCAGCTCCGCTAGCGCTCGCACAGATACGCAGTATTTT. The rearrangement links TRBV7-9 to TRBJ2-3; tentatively, D is TRBD2 (6 bases). The CDR3 consists of 15 residues. Per germline, CDR1 SEHNR and CDR2 FQNEAQ (reference sequence). V shed 4 bases and J shed 1 base, with 12 bases lying between them.

This clone appeared once. The gene calls are TRBV27 and TRBJ2-7; D is unresolved. V was shortened by 4 bases and J by 0 bases, with 10 bases between the two germline ends. Germline CDR1 MNHEY, CDR2 SMNVEV (reference sequence). The length of the CDR3 is 14 residues. The CDR3 here is CASSSTLSSYEQYF. DNA for the CDR3: TGTGCCAGCAGTTCCACCCTGAGCTCCTACGAGCAGTACTTC.

The chain is built from TRBV7-2 and TRBJ1-1; no definite D call. The CDR3 totals 13 residues. Germline lookup yields CDR1 SGHTA and CDR2 FQGNSA. Trimming took 5 bases from V and 1 from J, leaving 8 bases between them. The CDR3 sequence: CASSRTRNTEAFF. The CDR3, as DNA: TGTGCCAGCAGCCGAACAAGGAACACTGAAGCTTTCTTT. The full variable domain, in which reference TRBV7-2 and TRBJ1-1 provide the parts outside the CDR3, is GAGVSQSPSNKVTEKGKDVELRCDPISGHTALYWYRQSLGQGLEFLIYFQGNSAPDKSGLPSDRFSAERTGGSVSTLTIQRTQQEDSAVYLCASSRTRNTEAFFGQGTRLTVV.

V gene TRBV10-3 combines with J gene TRBJ2-7; tentatively, D is TRBD2 (7 bases). The CDR3 is 13 amino acids. CDR1 ENHRY and CDR2 SYGVKD come from the germline V gene. The V end was cut by 3 bases, the J end by 4 bases, with 10 bases between. Here the CDR3 reads CAISDGGAYEQYF. The CDR3 region has the DNA TGTGCCATCAGTGATGGGGGGGCTTACGAGCAGTACTTC.

V and J are TRBV6-5 and TRBJ2-3, with D unclear. The CDR3 has 15 amino acids. The V end lost 3 bases, the J end lost 2 bases, and 12 bases lay between the germline ends. Germline V gene lookup returns CDR1 MNHEY and CDR2 SVGAGI. The CDR3: CASSYFKENTDTQYF. CDR3 DNA sequence: TGTGCCAGCAGTTATTTTAAGGAGAACACAGATACGCAGTATTTT.

This clone was picked up a small number of times. The chain links TRBV27 to TRBJ1-1; perhaps TRBD1 as D (6 bases). CDR1 is MNHEY, CDR2 SMNVEV, per germline (reference sequence). Trimming cost V 2 bases and J 0 bases, with 13 bases left between them. This CDR3 is 16 amino acids long. CDR3 sequence reads: CASSLIWGGMNTEAFF. CDR3 DNA: TGTGCCAGCAGTTTAATATGGGGGGGCATGAACACTGAAGCTTTCTTT.